This entry features one T cell receptor (beta chain) sequence. Relative to the germline gene, one junction end is altered; a read error may explain this. This CDR3 has 19 amino acids. CDR1 LGHDT and CDR2 YNNKEL come from the germline V gene (reference sequence). This entry belongs to a study of blood T cell repertoires in COVID-19. Some clones are missing from TCRdb's copy, which holds only in-frame ones; the method was immunoSEQ multiplex PCR. The table records about 480,000 clones, roughly 90% of them present only once. The source of this sequence is a woman between 40 and 50 years old who had recovered from COVID-19. The specimen sequenced was PBMCs or T cells enriched from blood (not recorded which). The rearrangement links TRBV3-1 (or the pseudogene TRBV3-2) to TRBJ2-1, with 9 bases fitting TRBD2. The CDR3 sequence: CAGRSSLAGIIHSYNEQFF. The CDR3, as DNA: TGTGCCGGCAGATCGAGCCTAGCGGGAATAATCCACTCCTACAATGAGCAGTTCTTC.